The following is a T cell receptor (beta chain) sequence with its context. The target of this receptor is not known. Nothing much larger sits one base from this clone, and base qualities are not available. This sample is drawn from a study of T cell repertoires in cytomegalovirus infection (dated by TCRdb to the late 2010s). In the study overall: Donor HLA type was relevant to the analysis, as public TCR beta signatures indicated carriage of CMV infection together with the matching HLA type. General study outcomes and caveats: The ex vivo response was dominated by HLA-C-restricted CMV-specific TCR beta clonotypes, which also provided the single most frequent clonotype in two of eight donors. In both this cohort and an independent roughly 350-donor cohort, the cumulative frequency of public TCR beta family members distinguished carriers of CMV infection plus the relevant HLA type.

The sequencer listed for this sample is Illumina HiSeq 1500. TCRdb's own reprocessing of the public reads used fastp at Q25 and MiXCR and kept productive beta chains. Rows with a matching CDR3 protein are joined into one entry that keeps the most common DNA and genes. This sample lists under 350,000 distinct CDR3 sequences; 9.5% were detected once. Over 3.5% of the sample comes from the top ten. V loses 1 base at its end and J loses 9 bases; junction bases beyond the gene matches: 8. The germline V gene sets CDR1 to SGHNT and CDR2 to YENEEA. Including cysteine and phenylalanine, the CDR3 has 15 amino acids. The DNA shown is the 45-base CDR3, in frame from base 1.

The chain is made from TRBV11-3 and TRBJ2-1; 8 bases in between match TRBD2. The TCR originated in a human donor in good health (CMV status not recorded). Some clones in this sample may be carry-over from other donors' samples. Sequenced: PBMCs. The CDR3 here reads CASSLGGGGNGEQFF. Read as DNA, the sequence is TGTGCCAGCAGCTTAGGAGGCGGGGGGAATGGTGAGCAGTTCTTC.